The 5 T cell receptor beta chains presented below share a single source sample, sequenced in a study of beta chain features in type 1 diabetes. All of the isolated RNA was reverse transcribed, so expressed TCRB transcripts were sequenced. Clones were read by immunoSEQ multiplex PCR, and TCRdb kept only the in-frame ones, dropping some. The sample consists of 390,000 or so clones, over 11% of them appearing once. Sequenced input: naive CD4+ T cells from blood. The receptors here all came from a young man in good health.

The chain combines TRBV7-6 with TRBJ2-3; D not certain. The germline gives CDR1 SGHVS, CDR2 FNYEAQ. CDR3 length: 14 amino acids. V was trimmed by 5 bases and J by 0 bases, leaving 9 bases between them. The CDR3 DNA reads TGTGCCAGCAGCCCCCAACTTAGCACAGATACGCAGTATTTT. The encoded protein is CASSPQLSTDTQYF. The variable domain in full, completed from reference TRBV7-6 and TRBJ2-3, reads GAGVSQSPRYKVTKRGQDVALRCDPISGHVSLYWYRQALGQGPEFLTYFNYEAQQDKSGLPNDRFSAERPEGSISTLTIQRTEQRDSAMYRCASSPQLSTDTQYFGPGTRLTVL.

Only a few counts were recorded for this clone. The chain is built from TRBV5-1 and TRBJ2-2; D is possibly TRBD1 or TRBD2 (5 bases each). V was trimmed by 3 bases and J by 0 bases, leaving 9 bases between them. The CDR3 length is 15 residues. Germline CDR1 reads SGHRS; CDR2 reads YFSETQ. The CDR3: CASSSGRPNTGELFF. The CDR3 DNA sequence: TGCGCCAGCAGCTCGGGACGGCCGAACACCGGGGAGCTGTTTTTT.

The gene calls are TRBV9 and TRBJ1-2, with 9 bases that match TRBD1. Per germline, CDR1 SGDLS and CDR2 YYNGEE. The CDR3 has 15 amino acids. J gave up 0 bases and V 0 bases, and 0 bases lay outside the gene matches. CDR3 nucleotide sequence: TGTGCCAGCAGCGTAGGGGACAGGGCTAACTATGGCTACACCTTC. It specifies CASSVGDRANYGYTF.

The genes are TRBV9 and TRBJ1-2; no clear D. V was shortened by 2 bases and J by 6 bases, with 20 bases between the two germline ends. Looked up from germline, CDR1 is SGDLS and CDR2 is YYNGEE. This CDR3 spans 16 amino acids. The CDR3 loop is CASSVEVVSGPHGYTF. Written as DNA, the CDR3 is TGTGCCAGCAGCGTCGAGGTCGTCAGCGGACCCCATGGCTACACCTTC.

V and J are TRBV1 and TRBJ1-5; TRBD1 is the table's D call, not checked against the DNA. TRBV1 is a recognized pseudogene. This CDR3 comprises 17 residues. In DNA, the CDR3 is TGCACCAGCAGCCGCATAAGAACCGGGACAGAGAATCAGCCCCAGCATTTT. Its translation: CTSSRIRTGTENQPQHF.